The rows below give T cell receptor beta chains drawn from one sample of a study of shared clonotypes between healthy human individuals. Some clones are missing from TCRdb's copy, which holds only in-frame ones; the method was immunoSEQ multiplex PCR. The table has about 2.2 million clones, around 93% seen once. Sample: naive CD8+ T cells from PBMCs. These receptors originate from a man aged 18 to 35 in good health. Some clones in this sample may be carry-over from other donors' samples. CDR3s include the opening cysteine and the closing phenylalanine or tryptophan. The D gene is left open where the match is weak. Size is stated for part of the rows, as once, few or many counts, or as a class when the clone is expanded.

NA | TRBJ2-7 | TRBV5-8 | TRBD1 | CASSSRQGAGYEQYF | TGTGCCAGCAGCAGCCGACAGGGGGCGGGGTACGAGCAGTACTTC
NA | TRBJ2-7 | TRBV7-3 | NA | CASSPGAGYEQYF | TGTGCCAGCAGCCCTGGAGCGGGTTACGAGCAGTACTTC
NA | TRBJ2-7 | TRBV7-8 | NA | CASSPTGNYEQYF | TGTGCCAGCAGCCCAACAGGAAACTACGAGCAGTACTTC
few | TRBJ1-4 | TRBV7-8 | NA | CASSLSREKLFF | TGTGCCAGCAGCTTGTCTAGGGAAAAACTGTTTTTT
NA | TRBJ2-2 | TRBV7-9 | TRBD1 | CASSPTGGQGSGELFF | TGTGCCAGCAGCCCCACGGGTGGACAGGGGTCCGGGGAGCTGTTTTTT
NA | TRBJ2-1 | TRBV27 | NA | CASSFYRSYNEQFF | TGTGCCAGCAGTTTTTATCGTTCCTACAATGAGCAGTTCTTC
NA | TRBJ1-2 | TRBV28 | NA | CASSLSRVHGYTF | TGTGCCAGCAGTTTATCCAGAGTTCATGGCTACACCTTC
once | TRBJ2-1 | TRBV29-1 | NA | CSVREDFEQFF | TGCAGCGTTAGAGAGGATTTTGAGCAGTTCTTC
NA | TRBJ2-7 | TRBV21-1 | NA | CASSKDLTSGSSYEQYF | TGTGCCAGCAGCAAAGATCTCACTAGCGGGAGTTCGTACGAGCAGTACTTC
NA | TRBJ2-7 | TRBV19 | NA | CASSFSRASSYEQYF | TGTGCCAGTAGTTTTTCAAGGGCCAGCTCCTACGAGCAGTACTTC
NA | TRBJ2-7 | TRBV19 | TRBD2 | CASSTLAGHYEQYF | TGTGCCAGTAGTACTCTAGCGGGACACTACGAGCAGTACTTC
NA | TRBJ2-1 | TRBV9 | NA | CASSGGGGAHEQFF | TGTGCCAGCAGCGGAGGGGGTGGGGCCCACGAGCAGTTCTTC
NA | TRBJ1-2 | TRBV9 | NA | CASSVEPGQTYGYTF | TGTGCCAGCAGCGTTGAACCGGGACAAACCTATGGCTACACCTTC
once | TRBJ1-1 | TRBV11-2 | NA | CASSLPGAGTEAFF | TGTGCCAGCAGCTTACCCGGGGCTGGCACTGAAGCTTTCTTT
NA | TRBJ2-7 | TRBV6-1 | TRBD1 | CASSRTGNPYEQYF | TGTGCCAGCAGTCGGACAGGAAATCCCTACGAGCAGTACTTC
NA | TRBJ2-7 | TRBV25-1 | NA | CASSFGLSNYEQYF | TGTGCCAGCAGTTTCGGACTTTCAAACTACGAGCAGTACTTC
NA | TRBJ2-1 | TRBV29-1 | TRBD2 | CSVYGTSGRVEQFF | TGCAGCGTTTACGGGACTAGCGGGAGGGTTGAGCAGTTCTTC